Listed here is a single T cell receptor beta chain. Its antigen is unknown. The sample holds no much larger clone one base away, and base qualities are not on file. At the DNA level, this CDR3 is encoded by other sequences in the same sample as well. The collaborating institutions used their own protocols to collect whole blood in K2EDTA tubes. For TCRbeta analysis, collaborators shipped samples as frozen whole blood, isolated PBMCs, or DNA extracted from either of those sample types. TCRbeta CDR3 regions were amplified from genomic DNA using the immunoSEQ Assay, a bias-controlled multiplex PCR. The authors' analysis ran thus. The number of nucleated cells in each sample was estimated by amplification of reference gene primers within the assay. To quantify the absolute abundance of each unique TCRbeta CDR3 rearrangement, sequence reads were collapsed and filtered. For each sample, productive Simpson clonality was calculated as the square root of Simpson's diversity index over productive rearrangements. Drawn from immuneACCESS, this table holds only the in-frame rearrangements with V and J called that TCRdb kept. Clones are partly lost; checked studies trace under half to an unresolved V gene and leave the rest unexplained. That table gives V, J and clone size, and the DNA gave D and trimming. Within this sample are around 260,000 clones, with 86% of them counted one time only. The ten top clones hold just under 2% of the sample.

These data come from a study of blood T cell repertoires in COVID-19 (dated by TCRdb to 2020 to 2021). For the study in its entirety: Collaborator samples came from the United States, Italy and Spain and covered acute and convalescent phases of COVID-19. The material from the prospective study consisted of cDNA or gDNA derived from T cells, B-cell-depleted T cells, or PBMCs. Subjects who had been exposed to COVID-19, were actively infected with it, or had recovered from it provided the deeply sampled blood TCRbeta repertoires that made up the dataset. A freely available public database, intended as a resource for researchers studying the immune response to SARS-CoV-2, is where the repertoires were released. Samples were obtained from the ongoing ImmuneRACE study (first 160 participants) and from 950 to 1,500 subjects provided by 6 global collaborators. Nearly every sample came with metadata listing a de-identified subject ID, COVID-19 status, age in years and sex. HLA class I and class II types, where available, came from metadata supplied by the sample provider rather than from assay-based typing. What the work shows at the level of the full study, not this receptor alone: How much clinical and demographic metadata was included differed by source and by participant, and the metadata was provided uncurated.

For this chain, trimming is 0 bases at the V end and 1 base at the J end, and the number of junction bases without a gene match is 5. Reading the germline V gene gives CDR1 SGDLS and CDR2 YYNGEE. Taken from cysteine to phenylalanine, the CDR3 has 16 residues. Just the 48-base CDR3 DNA is kept, in frame starting at base 1. The TCR was taken from a man aged 30 to 39 with active or convalescent COVID-19. The chain is made from TRBV9 and TRBJ2-3, and 7 junction bases match TRBD2. The source material was peripheral blood. The CDR3 in this case is CASSVGASGGTDTQYF. The DNA sequence reads TGTGCCAGCAGCGTAGGGGCTAGCGGCGGCACAGATACGCAGTATTTT.